This record looks at one T cell receptor (beta chain) sequence and its context. Antigen specificity is unknown. Sequencing used immunoSEQ multiplex PCR; TCRdb keeps in-frame clones, though not all of them. The data show roughly 59,000 clones, with around 80% seen just once and around 1% held by the top ten. This record belongs to a study of OX40 agonist ivuxolimab in advanced cancers. Study-level background: Patients received ivuxolimab, an agonistic anti-OX40 (CD134) antibody. Among those enrolled, mean age was approximately 60 years (range about 23 to 79) and 75% to 85% were male. The study, taken as a whole, reports: CD8+ T cells (on average) carried more expanded clones than CD4+ T cells. Patients who responded partially at 0.1-3.0 mg/kg showed clonal expansion ranking among the lowest.

Trimming shortened V by 4 bases and J by 1 base, and 15 bases separated the two germline ends. The germline CDR1 and CDR2 sequences are SGHRS and YFSETQ. This CDR3 spans 15 amino acids. This chain joins TRBV5-1 and TRBJ2-7; TRBD1 is a possible D gene (6 bases). Sequences were derived from CD4+ or CD8+ T cells sorted from blood, sampled in a trial of the OX40 agonist ivuxolimab. The TCR sequence derives from an adult with an advanced solid tumor such as melanoma, head and neck, liver or kidney cancer. Here the CDR3 DNA reads TGCGCCAGCAGCCTGGAAGGGGGAAGGTCCTACGAGCAGTACTTC. Amino acids: CASSLEGGRSYEQYF.